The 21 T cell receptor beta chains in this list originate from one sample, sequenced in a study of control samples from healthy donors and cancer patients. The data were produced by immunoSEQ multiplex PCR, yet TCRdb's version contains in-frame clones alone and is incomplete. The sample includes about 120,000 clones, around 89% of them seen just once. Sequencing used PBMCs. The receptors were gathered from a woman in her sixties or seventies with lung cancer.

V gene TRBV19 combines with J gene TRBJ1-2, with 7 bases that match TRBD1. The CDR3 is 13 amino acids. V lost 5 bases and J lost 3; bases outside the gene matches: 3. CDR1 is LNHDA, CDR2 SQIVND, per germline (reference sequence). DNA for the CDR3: TGTGCCAGTAGTCTAGGGACAGACTATGGCTACACCTTC. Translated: CASSLGTDYGYTF.

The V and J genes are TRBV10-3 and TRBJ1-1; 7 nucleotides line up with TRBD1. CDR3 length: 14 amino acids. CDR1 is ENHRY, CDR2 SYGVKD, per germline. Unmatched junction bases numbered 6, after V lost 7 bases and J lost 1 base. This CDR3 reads CAIKKGQPNTEAFF. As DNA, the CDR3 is TGTGCCATCAAGAAGGGACAGCCGAACACTGAAGCTTTCTTT.

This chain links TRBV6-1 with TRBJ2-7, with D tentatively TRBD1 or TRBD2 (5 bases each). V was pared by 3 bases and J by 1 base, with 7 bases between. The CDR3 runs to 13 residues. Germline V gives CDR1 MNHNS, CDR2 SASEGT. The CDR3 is CASSEGVSYEQYF. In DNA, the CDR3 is TGTGCCAGCAGTGAGGGGGTTTCCTACGAGCAGTACTTC.

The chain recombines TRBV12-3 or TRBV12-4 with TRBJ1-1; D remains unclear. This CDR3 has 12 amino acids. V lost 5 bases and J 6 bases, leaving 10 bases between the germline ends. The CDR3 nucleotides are TGTGCCAGCAGTCTCCTGCCCTCTGAAGCTTTCTTT. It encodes CASSLLPSEAFF.

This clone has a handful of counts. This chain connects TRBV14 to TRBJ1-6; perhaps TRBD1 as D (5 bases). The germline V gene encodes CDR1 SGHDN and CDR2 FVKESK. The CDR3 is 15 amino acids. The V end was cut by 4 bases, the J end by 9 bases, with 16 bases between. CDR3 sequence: CASSLWDAAGSPLHF. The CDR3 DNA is TGTGCCAGCAGCCTGTGGGACGCAGCGGGTTCACCCCTCCACTTT. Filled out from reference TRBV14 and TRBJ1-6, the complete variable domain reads EAGVTQFPSHSVIEKGQTVTLRCDPISGHDNLYWYRRVMGKEIKFLLHFVKESKQDESGMPNNRFLAERTGGTYSTLKVQPAELEDSGVYFCASSLWDAAGSPLHFGNGTRLTVT.

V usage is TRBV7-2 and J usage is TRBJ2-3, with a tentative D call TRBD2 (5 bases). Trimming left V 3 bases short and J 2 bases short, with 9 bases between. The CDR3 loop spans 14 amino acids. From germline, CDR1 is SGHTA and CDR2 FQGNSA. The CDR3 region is CASSLGRFTDTQYF. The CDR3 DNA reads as TGTGCCAGCAGCTTGGGGAGATTCACAGATACGCAGTATTTT.

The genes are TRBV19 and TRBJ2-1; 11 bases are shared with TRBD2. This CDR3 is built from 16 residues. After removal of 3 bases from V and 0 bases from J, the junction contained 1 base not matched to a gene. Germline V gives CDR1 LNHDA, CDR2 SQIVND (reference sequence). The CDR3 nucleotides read TGTGCCAGTAGTATTACTAGCGGGGGCTCCTACAATGAGCAGTTCTTC. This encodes CASSITSGGSYNEQFF.

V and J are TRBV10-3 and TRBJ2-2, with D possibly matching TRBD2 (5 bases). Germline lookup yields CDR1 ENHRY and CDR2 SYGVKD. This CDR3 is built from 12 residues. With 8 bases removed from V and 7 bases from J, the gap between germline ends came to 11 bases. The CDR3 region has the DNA TGTGCCATCTCGGCGGAGGTCGGGGAGCTGTTTTTT. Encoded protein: CAISAEVGELFF.

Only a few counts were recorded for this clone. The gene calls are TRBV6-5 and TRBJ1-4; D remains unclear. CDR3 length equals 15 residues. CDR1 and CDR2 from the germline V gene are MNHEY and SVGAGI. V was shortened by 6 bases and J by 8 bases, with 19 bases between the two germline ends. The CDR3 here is CASSSQRTWAEKLFF. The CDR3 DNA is TGTGCCAGCAGCTCCCAGAGGACCTGGGCCGAAAAACTGTTTTTT.

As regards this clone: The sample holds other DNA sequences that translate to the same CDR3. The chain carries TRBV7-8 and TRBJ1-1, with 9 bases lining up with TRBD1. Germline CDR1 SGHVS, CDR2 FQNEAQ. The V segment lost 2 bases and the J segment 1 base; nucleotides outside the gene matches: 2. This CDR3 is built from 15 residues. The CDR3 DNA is TGTGCCAGCAGCTTACCGGGACAGGGGAACACTGAAGCTTTCTTT. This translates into CASSLPGQGNTEAFF.

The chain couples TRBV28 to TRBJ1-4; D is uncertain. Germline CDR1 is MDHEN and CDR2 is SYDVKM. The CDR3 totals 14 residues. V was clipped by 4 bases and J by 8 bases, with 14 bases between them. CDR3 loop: CASSSQPFLEKLFF. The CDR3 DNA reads TGTGCCAGCAGTTCACAGCCTTTTCTGGAAAAACTGTTTTTT.

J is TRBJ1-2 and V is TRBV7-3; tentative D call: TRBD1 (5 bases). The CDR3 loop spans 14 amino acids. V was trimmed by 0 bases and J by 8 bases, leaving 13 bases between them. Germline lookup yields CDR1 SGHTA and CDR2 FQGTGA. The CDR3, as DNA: TGTGCCAGCAGCTTAACAGCAGGGTCGAGGGGCTACACCTTC. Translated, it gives CASSLTAGSRGYTF.

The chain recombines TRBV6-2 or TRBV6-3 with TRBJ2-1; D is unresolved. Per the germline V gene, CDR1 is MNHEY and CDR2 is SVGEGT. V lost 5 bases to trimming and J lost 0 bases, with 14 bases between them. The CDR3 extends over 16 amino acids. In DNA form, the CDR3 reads TGTGCCAGCAGTAGGCTAGTGGTTAGCTCCTACAATGAGCAGTTCTTC. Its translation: CASSRLVVSSYNEQFF.

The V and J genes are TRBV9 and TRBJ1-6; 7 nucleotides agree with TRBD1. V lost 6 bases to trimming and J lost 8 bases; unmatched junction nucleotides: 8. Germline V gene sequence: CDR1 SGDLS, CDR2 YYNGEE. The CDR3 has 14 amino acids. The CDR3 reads CASTFRDSDSPLHF. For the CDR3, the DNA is TGTGCCAGCACTTTCCGGGACAGTGATTCACCCCTCCACTTT.

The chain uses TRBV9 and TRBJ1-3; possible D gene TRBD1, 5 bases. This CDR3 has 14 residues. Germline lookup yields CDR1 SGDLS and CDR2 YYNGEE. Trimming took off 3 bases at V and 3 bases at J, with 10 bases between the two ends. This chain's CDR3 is CASSAAGLGNTIYF. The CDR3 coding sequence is TGTGCCAGCAGCGCCGCAGGGCTTGGAAACACCATATATTTT.

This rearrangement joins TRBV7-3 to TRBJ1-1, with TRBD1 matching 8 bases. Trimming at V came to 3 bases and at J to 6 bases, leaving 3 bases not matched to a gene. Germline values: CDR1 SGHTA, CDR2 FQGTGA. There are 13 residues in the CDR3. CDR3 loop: CASSLDRAAEAFF. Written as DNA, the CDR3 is TGTGCCAGCAGCTTGGACAGGGCCGCTGAAGCTTTCTTT.

Here the CDR3 reads CASSRFGARLDRVGGYTF. CDR3 bases: TGCGCCAGCAGTCGTTTTGGGGCCCGATTGGACAGGGTGGGCGGCTACACCTTC. The rearrangement links TRBV4-1 to TRBJ1-2; 8 bases align to TRBD1. Germline CDR1 is MGHRA and CDR2 is YSYEKL. The ends lost 6 bases at V and 8 bases at J; junction bases unmatched: 23. This CDR3 has 18 residues.

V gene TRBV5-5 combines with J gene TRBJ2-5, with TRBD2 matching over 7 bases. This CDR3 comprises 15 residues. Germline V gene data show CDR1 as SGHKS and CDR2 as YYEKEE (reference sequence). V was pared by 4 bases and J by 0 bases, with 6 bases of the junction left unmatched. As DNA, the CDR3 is TGTGCCAGCAGCCCCCTGGGGGGGGACCAAGAGACCCAGTACTTC. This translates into CASSPLGGDQETQYF.

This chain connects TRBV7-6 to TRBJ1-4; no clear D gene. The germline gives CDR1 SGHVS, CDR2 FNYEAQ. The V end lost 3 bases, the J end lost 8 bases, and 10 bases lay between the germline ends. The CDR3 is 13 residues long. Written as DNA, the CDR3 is TGTGCCAGCAGCTTCGGCCAGGAGGAAAAACTGTTTTTT. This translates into CASSFGQEEKLFF.

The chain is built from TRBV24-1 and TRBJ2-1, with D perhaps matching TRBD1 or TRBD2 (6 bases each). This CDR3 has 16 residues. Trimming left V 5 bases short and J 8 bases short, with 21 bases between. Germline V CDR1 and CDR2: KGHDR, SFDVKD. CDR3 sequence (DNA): TGTGCCACCAGTGCGACAGGCGCCGGGAGTGACCATGAGCAGTTCTTC. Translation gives CATSATGAGSDHEQFF.

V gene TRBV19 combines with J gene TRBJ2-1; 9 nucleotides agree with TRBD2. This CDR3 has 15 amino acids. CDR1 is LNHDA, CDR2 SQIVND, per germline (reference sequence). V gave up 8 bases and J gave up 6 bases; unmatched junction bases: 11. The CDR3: CASADGGRASNEQFF. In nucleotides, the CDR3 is TGTGCCAGTGCAGACGGCGGGAGGGCCAGCAATGAGCAGTTCTTC.